These 24 T cell receptor beta chains were sequenced from one sample in a study of control samples from healthy donors and cancer patients (dated by TCRdb to about 2020). The receptor library was made with the immunoSEQ multiplex PCR assay. TCRdb carries this immuneACCESS record with in-frame sequences only. Its versions omit some clonotypes, under half of them owing to an unresolved V gene in the studies checked, with the rest unexplained. Within this sample are 130,000 or so clones, with 94% of them counted one time only. The ten largest clones represent approximately 14% of the sample. Sequences were obtained from blood. The receptors were sampled from a man aged 40-50 years in good health.

This chain links TRBV6-4 with TRBJ2-2; 9 bases line up with TRBD2. The V and J ends lost 0 bases and 7 bases, in that order; junction bases with no gene match: 3. This CDR3 comprises 15 residues. Per germline, CDR1 MRHNA and CDR2 SNTAGT. For the CDR3, the DNA is TGTGCCAGCAGTGACTCCCTAGCGGGACGCGGGGAGCTGTTTTTT. The encoded protein is CASSDSLAGRGELFF.

This chain joins TRBV28 and TRBJ1-5, with a tentative D call TRBD1 (6 bases). This CDR3 region has 16 residues. The germline V gene has CDR1 MDHEN and CDR2 SYDVKM. V was trimmed by 3 bases and J by 1 base, leaving 13 bases between them. CDR3 sequence reads: CASSFAGGGSNQPQHF. CDR3 coding DNA: TGTGCCAGCAGTTTTGCGGGGGGCGGAAGCAATCAGCCCCAGCATTTT.

The rearrangement joins TRBV6-5 to TRBJ1-2, with a tentative D call TRBD1 (6 bases). Trimming pared 8 bases from V and 2 bases from J, leaving 12 bases between. Germline lookup yields CDR1 MNHEY and CDR2 SVGAGI. The CDR3 runs to 13 residues. The CDR3 reads CASARDINYGYTF. The CDR3 nucleotides read TGTGCCAGCGCGAGGGACATCAACTATGGCTACACCTTC.

V is TRBV27 and J is TRBJ2-1; D is uncertain. V lost 0 bases and J 0 bases, leaving 3 bases between the germline ends. CDR1 MNHEY and CDR2 SMNVEV come from the germline V gene (reference sequence). There are 14 residues in the CDR3. CDR3 in DNA: TGTGCCAGCAGTTTATCGGGCTCCTACAATGAGCAGTTCTTC. Translation gives CASSLSGSYNEQFF.

The chain combines TRBV7-9 with TRBJ2-5; D gene ambiguous. Germline V CDR1 and CDR2: SEHNR, FQNEAQ (reference sequence). The CDR3 contains 14 residues. V was trimmed by 1 base and J by 4 bases, leaving 10 bases between them. This CDR3 is CASSLEGYRETQYF. Here the CDR3 DNA reads TGTGCCAGCAGCTTAGAAGGTTACCGAGAGACCCAGTACTTC.

V is TRBV4-1 and J is TRBJ1-2; maybe TRBD1 (5 bases). The CDR3 is 15 amino acids. CDR1 is MGHRA and CDR2 is YSYEKL in the germline V gene. Trimming removed 2 bases from V and 2 bases from J, with 12 bases in between. The CDR3 sequence: CASSQPGTSNYGYTF. In nucleotides, the CDR3 is TGCGCCAGCAGCCAACCCGGGACCTCGAACTATGGCTACACCTTC.

The chain couples TRBV25-1 to TRBJ2-1; a weak D match, TRBD1 (6 bases). The CDR3 has 11 residues. V was shortened by 8 bases and J by 10 bases, with 12 bases between the two germline ends. Looked up from germline, CDR1 is MGHDK and CDR2 is SYGVNS. CDR3 loop: CASRTGREQFF. The CDR3 DNA reads TGTGCCAGCCGCACAGGGCGCGAGCAGTTCTTC.

In nucleotides, the CDR3 is TGCGCCAGCAGCTTGGGACAGGCGGGTGAAAAACTGTTTTTT. This sequence encodes CASSLGQAGEKLFF. The rearrangement uses TRBV5-1 and TRBJ1-4; TRBD1 might be the D (6 bases). The CDR3 is 14 residues long. Germline values: CDR1 SGHRS, CDR2 YFSETQ. Between the trimmed V and J ends, which lost 0 bases and 7 bases, there was a span of 10 bases.

This sequence joins TRBV15 and TRBJ1-4; D gene uncertain. This CDR3 is built from 12 residues. V was clipped by 2 bases and J by 7 bases, with 5 bases between them. Germline V gene data show CDR1 as LNHNV and CDR2 as YYDKDF (reference sequence). As DNA, the CDR3 is TGTGCCACCAGCAGAAGGAGTGAAAAACTGTTTTTT. Translating it yields CATSRRSEKLFF.

As DNA, the CDR3 is TGCGCCAGCAGCTTGTGGCAGGACTCCTACAATGAGCAGTTCTTC. It specifies CASSLWQDSYNEQFF. The chain joins TRBV5-1 to TRBJ2-1; D ambiguous. The CDR3 runs 15 residues. V lost 1 base to trimming and J lost 0 bases, with 8 bases between them. The germline V gene encodes CDR1 SGHRS and CDR2 YFSETQ.

The chain links TRBV6-7 to TRBJ1-5; D is undetermined. TRBV6-7 is given ORF status, its function remaining uncertain. This CDR3 has 12 amino acids. V was clipped by 0 bases and J by 6 bases, with 3 bases between them. The CDR3 spells CASSYSSQPQHF. Written as DNA, the CDR3 is TGTGCCAGCAGTTACTCGTCTCAGCCCCAGCATTTT.

This chain joins TRBV9 and TRBJ2-3; D might be TRBD1 or TRBD2, each matching 5 bases. V dropped 0 bases and J dropped 6 bases, with 14 bases sitting between them. The germline gives CDR1 SGDLS, CDR2 YYNGEE. This CDR3 is 15 amino acids long. The CDR3 spells CASSVGGVGMDTQYF. The CDR3, as DNA: TGTGCCAGCAGCGTAGGAGGGGTGGGGATGGATACGCAGTATTTT.

The chain carries TRBV10-3 and TRBJ1-2; 8 positions match TRBD1. Germline CDR1 ENHRY, CDR2 SYGVKD. This CDR3 contains 13 residues. The trim removed 3 bases at V and 6 bases at J, leaving 3 bases unmatched. CDR3 amino acids: CAISDMTGDGYTF. CDR3 DNA: TGTGCCATCAGTGATATGACAGGGGATGGCTACACCTTC.

The V call is TRBV30, the J call TRBJ2-7; 8 bases line up with TRBD1. Germline CDR1 reads GTSNPN; CDR2 reads SVGIG (reference sequence). This CDR3 has 12 residues. V gave up 7 bases and J gave up 2 bases; unmatched junction bases: 4. The CDR3 sequence is CASRQGTYEQYF. The CDR3 DNA is TGTGCCTCACGACAGGGGACCTACGAGCAGTACTTC.

This clone occurred once. This chain joins TRBV6-6 and TRBJ2-2, with 12 positions matching TRBD2. V shed 6 bases, J shed 5 bases, and the junction held 16 bases outside the gene matches. The CDR3 totals 19 residues. CDR1 and CDR2 (germline): MNHNY, SVGAGI (reference sequence). CDR3 in amino acids: CASSRTWTSGATGTGELFF. The CDR3 DNA sequence: TGTGCCAGCAGCCGAACGTGGACTAGCGGGGCCACGGGGACCGGGGAGCTGTTTTTT.

The chain recombines TRBV10-1 with TRBJ2-1; TRBD2 aligns across 7 bases. Germline-derived CDR1 and CDR2 are WNHNN and SYGVQD (reference sequence). The CDR3 is 14 amino acids. Germline trimming cut 4 bases from V and 6 bases from J; bases unmatched to any gene: 6. For the CDR3, the DNA is TGCGCCAGCAGTGGTCAGGGAGGGCGCAATGAGCAGTTCTTC. Its protein is CASSGQGGRNEQFF.

This clone was found once. This chain connects TRBV28 to TRBJ2-7; no firm D call. The CDR3 spans 14 residues. Germline lookup yields CDR1 MDHEN and CDR2 SYDVKM. V lost 1 base and J 2 bases, leaving 9 bases between the germline ends. The CDR3 coding sequence is TGTGCCAGCAGTTTATCCCTAATTCCCTACGAGCAGTACTTC. Amino acid sequence: CASSLSLIPYEQYF.

In this sample, this clone turned up once. V is TRBV11-2 and J is TRBJ1-2; tentative D call: TRBD1 (6 bases). This CDR3 is 17 amino acids long. Germline V CDR1 and CDR2: SGHAT, FQNNGV. The V and J ends lost 0 bases and 4 bases respectively, with 18 bases between them. This chain's CDR3 is CASSLDPADSLFYGYTF. The DNA of the CDR3 is TGTGCCAGCAGCTTAGATCCTGCGGACAGCCTTTTCTATGGCTACACCTTC.

The chain employs TRBV4-3 and TRBJ1-5; possible D gene TRBD1, 6 bases. V was trimmed by 0 bases and J by 4 bases, leaving 13 bases between them. CDR3 size: 16 residues. In germline, CDR1 is LGHNA, CDR2 YSLEER. The CDR3 DNA sequence: TGCGCCAGCAGCCAAGATAATAGGGGGTGGAATCAGCCCCAGCATTTT. It codes for CASSQDNRGWNQPQHF.

In its sample, this clone was seen once. The J gene is TRBJ1-5, the V gene TRBV24-1; D is unresolved. The germline V and J ends were trimmed by 3 bases and 2 bases, with 10 bases remaining between them. Germline lookup yields CDR1 KGHDR and CDR2 SFDVKD. The CDR3 consists of 15 residues. The CDR3 coding sequence is TGTGCCACCAGTGATCCCCGGGGAGGCAATCAGCCCCAGCATTTT. This codes for CATSDPRGGNQPQHF.

The chain is built from TRBV24-1 and TRBJ1-4; tentative D call: TRBD1 (5 bases). The CDR3 extends over 16 amino acids. Germline V gene sequence: CDR1 KGHDR, CDR2 SFDVKD. V gave up 0 bases and J gave up 6 bases, with 13 bases separating them. The CDR3 loop is CATSDLSGPLDEKLFF. The CDR3, as DNA: TGTGCCACCAGTGATTTGTCGGGACCACTAGATGAAAAACTGTTTTTT.

The V gene is TRBV7-2, the J gene TRBJ2-5, with D possibly TRBD1 on 5 matching bases. V lost 1 base and J lost 7, with 16 bases in between. The CDR3 length is 15 residues. CDR1 and CDR2 from the germline V gene are SGHTA and FQGNSA. The CDR3 DNA is TGTGCCAGCAGCTTAGATGAGACAGCCCGTGGGACCCAGTACTTC. Protein sequence: CASSLDETARGTQYF.

The genes are TRBV6-1 and TRBJ1-5; TRBD1 is a possible D gene (5 bases). Germline V gene sequence: CDR1 MNHNS, CDR2 SASEGT. The CDR3 is made up of 14 amino acids. Trimming cost V 3 bases and J 4 bases, with 10 bases left between them. The CDR3 nucleotides are TGTGCCAGCAGTGAGTCACAGGTGAATCAGCCCCAGCATTTT. It yields the protein CASSESQVNQPQHF.

The chain combines TRBV5-1 with TRBJ2-1; 16 bases fit TRBD2. The V gene's germline CDR1 is SGHRS and CDR2 YFSETQ. V gave up 3 bases and J gave up 7 bases; unmatched junction bases: 7. The CDR3 loop spans 17 amino acids. Written as DNA, the CDR3 is TGCGCCAGCAGCTCGGGACTAGCGGGGGGGCCCCTGAATGAGCAGTTCTTC. This translates into CASSSGLAGGPLNEQFF.